These 19 T cell receptor beta chains share one sample of origin, sequenced in a study of beta chain features in type 1 diabetes. The isolated RNA, all of it, was reverse transcribed, so expressed TCRB transcripts were what got sequenced. Clones were read by immunoSEQ multiplex PCR, and TCRdb kept only the in-frame ones, dropping some. The data hold about 70,000 clones, with approximately 50% observed a single time. These receptors' antigens are unknown. Study results and limitations: When Type 1 diabetes patients were examined, their TCRB CDR3s proved moderately but significantly shorter in all four CD4+ subsets.

Specimen: central memory CD4+ T cells from blood. These receptor sequences come from a man aged 25 to 40 with type 1 diabetes.

The genes are TRBV9 and TRBJ2-2, with no clear D. The V end was cut by 5 bases, the J end by 4 bases, with 9 bases between. CDR1 is SGDLS, CDR2 YYNGEE, per germline. The CDR3 consists of 13 residues. CDR3 in DNA: TGTGCCAGCAGTACAGTCAGCACCGGGGAGCTGTTTTTT. This gives the protein CASSTVSTGELFF.

This rearrangement joins TRBV10-1 to TRBJ2-7; 9 bases agree with TRBD1. The CDR3 consists of 17 residues. V lost 0 bases and J lost 7; bases outside the gene matches: 13. The germline CDR1 and CDR2 sequences are WNHNN and SYGVQD (reference sequence). Here the CDR3 DNA reads TGCGCCAGCAGTGAGTCCGGGACAGGGTTGGGGGGTGAGGAGCAGTACTTC. Translating gives CASSESGTGLGGEEQYF.

The chain is built from TRBV10-3 and TRBJ2-2; TRBD2 aligns across 11 bases. With V trimmed by 3 bases and J by 4 bases, 1 base remained unmatched. The CDR3 is 15 amino acids. Germline V gives CDR1 ENHRY, CDR2 SYGVKD. The CDR3: CAISDTSGSTGELFF. For the CDR3, the DNA is TGTGCCATCAGTGACACTAGCGGGAGCACCGGGGAGCTGTTTTTT.

This chain's CDR3 is CAGGVAAGSNQPQHF. Here the CDR3 DNA reads TGTGCCGGAGGGGTGGCCGCCGGGAGCAATCAGCCCCAGCATTTT. This rearrangement joins TRBV6-6 to TRBJ1-5, with a possible D match to TRBD1 (5 bases). Germline CDR1 and CDR2: MNHNY and SVGAGI (reference sequence). The CDR3 loop spans 15 amino acids. Trimming shortened V by 11 bases and J by 1 base, and 18 bases separated the two germline ends.

This clone was picked up one time. This chain joins TRBV11-3 and TRBJ2-1; 9 positions match TRBD2. The CDR3 length is 17 residues. The ends lost 5 bases at V and 3 bases at J; junction bases unmatched: 11. The germline CDR1 and CDR2 sequences are SGHNT and YENEEA. CDR3 region: CASSKIWTSAYYNEQFF. DNA of the CDR3: TGTGCCAGCAGCAAGATTTGGACTAGCGCATACTACAATGAGCAGTTCTTC.

J is TRBJ2-3 and V is TRBV29-1; 7 bases agree with TRBD1. V lost 6 bases to trimming and J lost 3 bases; unmatched junction nucleotides: 12. CDR3 size: 15 residues. Germline CDR1 SQVTM, CDR2 ANQGSEA. CDR3 coding DNA: TGCAGCGTCGTTGACGGGGACAGCCTAACAGATACGCAGTATTTT. This translates into CSVVDGDSLTDTQYF.

J is TRBJ2-3 and V is TRBV14; possibly TRBD1 for D (6 bases). The CDR3 loop spans 13 amino acids. Germline V lookup: CDR1 SGHDN, CDR2 FVKESK. The ends were cut back, 0 bases at V and 11 bases at J, with 12 bases in the middle. Here the CDR3 reads CASSQDPGAGQYF. In DNA form, the CDR3 reads TGTGCCAGCAGCCAAGATCCAGGGGCTGGGCAGTATTTT.

The chain has TRBV7-9 and TRBJ2-3, with TRBD2 matching 7 bases. Germline V gene data show CDR1 as SEHNR and CDR2 as FQNEAQ (reference sequence). The CDR3 totals 17 residues. V was pared by 4 bases and J by 2 bases, with 12 bases of the junction left unmatched. The CDR3 here is CASSSARGLGATDTQYF. Here the CDR3 DNA reads TGTGCCAGCAGCTCAGCCCGAGGACTAGGAGCCACAGATACGCAGTATTTT.

The rearrangement uses TRBV6-5 and TRBJ1-3; D is uncertain. V shed 11 bases and J shed 3 bases, with 8 bases lying between them. This CDR3 region has 11 residues. Germline V gives CDR1 MNHEY, CDR2 SVGAGI. CDR3 coding DNA: TGTGCCGCGGCAGATGGAAACACCATATATTTT. Protein product: CAAADGNTIYF.

The J gene is TRBJ2-1, the V gene TRBV12-5; tentative D call: TRBD1 (6 bases). The V end lost 6 bases, the J end lost 7 bases, and 13 bases lay between the germline ends. Germline CDR1 and CDR2: LGHNT and FRNRAP. The CDR3 covers 13 residues. The CDR3 sequence is CASGGDKRNEQFF. In nucleotides, the CDR3 is TGTGCTAGTGGGGGGGACAAGAGGAATGAGCAGTTCTTC.

V and J are TRBV6-1 and TRBJ2-4, with 7 bases aligning to TRBD1. Germline CDR1 is MNHNS and CDR2 is SASEGT. V was clipped by 4 bases and J by 3 bases; unmatched bases: 6. CDR3 length: 15 residues. CDR3 nucleotides: TGTGCCAGCAGTGGACCGACAGGGTACAAAAACATTCAGTACTTC. Its translation is CASSGPTGYKNIQYF.

The chain links TRBV4-2 to TRBJ1-2; a possible D gene is TRBD1 (5 bases). CDR3 size: 16 residues. V lost 0 bases, J lost 4 bases, and 15 bases lay in between. Germline loops: CDR1 LGHNA, CDR2 YNFKEQ. The chain's CDR3 is CASSQDRAGPIYGYTF. CDR3 coding DNA: TGTGCCAGCAGCCAAGATCGGGCAGGGCCCATCTATGGCTACACCTTC.

The chain joins TRBV18 to TRBJ2-6; tentative D call: TRBD1 (5 bases). This CDR3 is built from 15 residues. Germline V lookup: CDR1 KGHSH, CDR2 LQKENI. The V and J ends lost 4 bases and 2 bases respectively, with 9 bases between them. In DNA, the CDR3 is TGTGCCAGCTCACTCCAGGGTACTGGGGCCAACGTCCTGACTTTC. Encoded protein: CASSLQGTGANVLTF. The variable domain in full, with the rest retrieved from reference TRBV18 and TRBJ2-6, is NAGVMQNPRHLVRRRGQEARLRCSPMKGHSHVYWYRQLPEEGLKFMVYLQKENIIDESGMPKERFSAEFPKEGPSILRIQQVVRGDSAAYFCASSLQGTGANVLTFGAGSRLTVL.

This chain uses TRBV11-2 with TRBJ2-3; 9 bases map to TRBD2. The CDR3 spans 15 residues. Germline V lookup: CDR1 SGHAT, CDR2 FQNNGV. Trimming took 5 bases from V and 2 from J; bases not matched to a gene: 5. CDR3 protein: CASSLGGGATDTQYF. DNA for the CDR3: TGTGCCAGCAGCCTCGGCGGGGGGGCCACAGATACGCAGTATTTT.

The chain carries TRBV5-1 and TRBJ1-2; TRBD1 aligns across 7 bases. CDR1 and CDR2 from the germline V gene are SGHRS and YFSETQ. This CDR3 region has 14 residues. The V segment lost 4 bases and the J segment 1 base; nucleotides outside the gene matches: 4. CDR3: CASSTGANNYGYTF. The CDR3 nucleotides are TGCGCCAGCAGCACAGGGGCCAATAACTATGGCTACACCTTC. The whole variable domain, filled in from reference TRBV5-1 and TRBJ1-2, reads KAGVTQTPRYLIKTRGQQVTLSCSPISGHRSVSWYQQTPGQGLQFLFEYFSETQRNKGNFPGRFSGRQFSNSRSEMNVSTLELGDSALYLCASSTGANNYGYTFGSGTRLTVV.

This chain connects TRBV25-1 to TRBJ1-2; TRBD1 aligns across 8 bases. The germline V gene has CDR1 MGHDK and CDR2 SYGVNS. This CDR3 is 15 amino acids long. The ends lost 3 bases at V and 8 bases at J; junction bases unmatched: 11. The CDR3 loop is CASSEVGQGLGGYTF. The CDR3 DNA follows: TGTGCCAGCAGTGAGGTCGGACAGGGTTTGGGAGGCTACACCTTC.

V gene TRBV6-1 combines with J gene TRBJ1-4; 9 bases are a match to TRBD1. The germline CDR1 and CDR2 sequences are MNHNS and SASEGT. This CDR3 comprises 14 residues. The CDR3 sequence is CRQRQGATNEKLFF. The CDR3 DNA reads as TGTCGCCAACGACAGGGGGCAACTAATGAAAAACTGTTTTTT.

This chain connects TRBV29-1 to TRBJ2-5, with D possibly TRBD1 on 6 matching bases. V was pared by 0 bases and J by 5 bases, with 10 bases between. The CDR3 spans 13 residues. The germline CDR1 and CDR2 sequences are SQVTM and ANQGSEA. Here the CDR3 reads CSVEDTGLETQYF. CDR3 nucleotides: TGCAGCGTTGAAGATACAGGGCTTGAGACCCAGTACTTC.

The chain is built from TRBV5-1 and TRBJ2-1; 9 nucleotides match TRBD2. The V and J ends lost 0 bases and 5 bases, in that order; junction bases with no gene match: 3. CDR1 and CDR2 from the germline V gene are SGHRS and YFSETQ. This CDR3 contains 15 residues. CDR3 loop: CASSLVLAGHNEQFF. The CDR3 DNA reads as TGCGCCAGCAGCTTGGTGCTAGCGGGGCACAATGAGCAGTTCTTC.